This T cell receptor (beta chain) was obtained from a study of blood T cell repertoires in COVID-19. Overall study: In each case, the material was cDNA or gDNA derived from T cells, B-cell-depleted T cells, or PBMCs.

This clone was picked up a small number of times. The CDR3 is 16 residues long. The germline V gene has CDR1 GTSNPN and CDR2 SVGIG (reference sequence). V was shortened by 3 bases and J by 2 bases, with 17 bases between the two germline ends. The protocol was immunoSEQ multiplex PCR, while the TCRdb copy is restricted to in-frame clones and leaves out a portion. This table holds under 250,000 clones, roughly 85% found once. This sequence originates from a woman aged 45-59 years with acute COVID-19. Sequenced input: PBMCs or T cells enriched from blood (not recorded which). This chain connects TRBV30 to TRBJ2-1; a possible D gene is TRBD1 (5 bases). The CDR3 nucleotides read TGTGCCTGGAGGCCCGGCAGGGTAGGGACCTACAATGAGCAGTTCTTC. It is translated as CAWRPGRVGTYNEQFF.